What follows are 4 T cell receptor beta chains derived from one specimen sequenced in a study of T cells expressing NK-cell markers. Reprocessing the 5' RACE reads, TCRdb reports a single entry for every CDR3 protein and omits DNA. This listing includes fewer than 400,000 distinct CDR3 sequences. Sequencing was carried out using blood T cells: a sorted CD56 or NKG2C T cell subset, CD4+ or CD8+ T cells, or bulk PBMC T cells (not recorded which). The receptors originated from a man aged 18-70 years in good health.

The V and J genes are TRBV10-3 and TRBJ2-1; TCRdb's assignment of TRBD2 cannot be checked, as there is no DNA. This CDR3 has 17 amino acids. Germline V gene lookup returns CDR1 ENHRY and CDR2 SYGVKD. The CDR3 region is CAIRHTVRGSSYNEQFF.

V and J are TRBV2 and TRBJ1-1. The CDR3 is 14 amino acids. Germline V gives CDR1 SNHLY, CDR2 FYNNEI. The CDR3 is CASTRGAHAGVAFF.

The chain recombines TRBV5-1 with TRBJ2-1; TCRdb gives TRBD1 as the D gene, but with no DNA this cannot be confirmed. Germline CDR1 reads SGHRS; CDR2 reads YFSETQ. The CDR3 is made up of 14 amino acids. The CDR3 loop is CASSSTTGGNEQFF.

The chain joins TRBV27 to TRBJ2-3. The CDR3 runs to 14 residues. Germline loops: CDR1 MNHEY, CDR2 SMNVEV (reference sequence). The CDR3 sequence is CASSLSKSTDTQYF.